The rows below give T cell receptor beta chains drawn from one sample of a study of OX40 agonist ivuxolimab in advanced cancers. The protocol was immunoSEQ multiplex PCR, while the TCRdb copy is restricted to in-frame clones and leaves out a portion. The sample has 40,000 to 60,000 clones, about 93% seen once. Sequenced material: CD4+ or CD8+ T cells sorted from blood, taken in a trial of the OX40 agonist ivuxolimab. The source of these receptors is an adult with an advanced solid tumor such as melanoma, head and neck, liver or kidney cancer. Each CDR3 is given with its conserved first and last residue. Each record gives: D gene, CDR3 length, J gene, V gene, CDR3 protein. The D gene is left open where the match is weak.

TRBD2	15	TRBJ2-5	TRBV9	CASSGASGMLETQYF
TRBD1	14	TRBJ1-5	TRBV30	CAWGRTGGHQPQHF
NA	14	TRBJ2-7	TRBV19	CASSSGHLNYEQYF
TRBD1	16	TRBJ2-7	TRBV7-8	CASSLAGQGWDYEQYF
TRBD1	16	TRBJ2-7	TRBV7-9	CASSGELGQGFYEQYF
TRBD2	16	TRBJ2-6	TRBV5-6	CASSLLAGAGANVLTF
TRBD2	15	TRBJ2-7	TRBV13	CASSSRLAGSYEQYF
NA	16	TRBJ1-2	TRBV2	CASSEGGGGTPYGYTF
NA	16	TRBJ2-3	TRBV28	CASSLFTAAESNTQYF
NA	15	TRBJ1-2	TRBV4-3	CASSQVVGEYRGYTF
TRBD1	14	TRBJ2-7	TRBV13	CASSRTDRGHEQYF
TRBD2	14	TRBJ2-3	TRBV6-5	CASSFLAGTDTQYF
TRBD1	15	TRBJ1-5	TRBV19	CASSIEWTGVEPQHF
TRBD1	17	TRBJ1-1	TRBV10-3	CAISERPGQGSNTEAFF
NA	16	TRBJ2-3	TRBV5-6	CASSFISTGLSDTQYF
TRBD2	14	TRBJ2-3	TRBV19	CATPSGDLTDTQYF
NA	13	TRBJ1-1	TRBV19	CASSIAGETEAFF
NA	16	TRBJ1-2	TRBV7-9	CASSLVGGGGHYGYTF
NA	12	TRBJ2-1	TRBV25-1	CASSDFGNEQFF
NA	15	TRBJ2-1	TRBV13	CASSLVAGPYNEQFF
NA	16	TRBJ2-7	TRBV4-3	CASSQDWAGMAYEQYF
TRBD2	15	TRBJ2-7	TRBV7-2	CASSLEGRVRREQYF
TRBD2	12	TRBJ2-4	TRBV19	CASRGEGGIQYF
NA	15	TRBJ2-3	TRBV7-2	CASSLVGGGGDTQYF
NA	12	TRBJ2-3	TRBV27	CASSSSVDTQYF
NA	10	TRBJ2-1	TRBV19	CASRGGEQFF
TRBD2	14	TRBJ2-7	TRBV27	CASSYTSGAYEQYF